The following is a T cell receptor (beta chain) sequence with its context. Antigen: not known. CDR3-region Arm-PCR and iRepertoire HTBI primers produced the TCR beta libraries. TCRdb called the multiplex PCR reads again in MiXCR, with one record for every CDR3 protein. The table has almost 450,000 distinct CDR3 sequences, about a sixth seen once. The sample originates from a study of regulatory T cells in long-lasting Graves disease. Notes on the study in general: It is possible that accuracy was reduced by the small size of the sample. Newly diagnosed disease favored TRBV20-1 and TRBJ2-1 over persistent disease.

Time point indicated: newly diagnosed GD, antithyroid drugs for less than 3 months. RNA extracted from PBMCs served as the sequencing template. Germline assignment: CDR1 DFQATT and CDR2 SNEGSKA (reference sequence). The CDR3 has 13 residues. Trimming stripped 5 bases from V and 3 bases from J, with 13 bases between. This same sample was also part of a study on T cells in Graves' hyperthyroidism and ophthalmopathy. That investigation notes: Primed by the HTBI set, a first-round RT-PCR was run on the TCR CDR3.

This material consisted of peripheral blood mononuclear cells (PBMCs), taken at new diagnosis, from a patient treated with antithyroid drugs. The receptor was derived from a woman in her 30s with Graves disease. The genes are TRBV20-1 and TRBJ2-5, with D perhaps TRBD1 (6 bases). CDR3 sequence (DNA): TGCAGTGCTGTCAGGGGACGCGAAGAGACCCAGTACTTC. It yields the protein CSAVRGREETQYF.